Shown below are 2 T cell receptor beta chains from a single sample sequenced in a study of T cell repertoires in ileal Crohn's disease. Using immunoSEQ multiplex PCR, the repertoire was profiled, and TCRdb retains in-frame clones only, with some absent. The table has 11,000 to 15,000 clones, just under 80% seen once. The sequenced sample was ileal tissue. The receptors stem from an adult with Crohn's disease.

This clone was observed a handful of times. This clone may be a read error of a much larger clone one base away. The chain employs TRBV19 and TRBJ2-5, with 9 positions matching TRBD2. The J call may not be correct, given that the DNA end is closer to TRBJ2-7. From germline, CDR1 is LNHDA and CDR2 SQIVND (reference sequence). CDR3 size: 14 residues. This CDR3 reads CASSVTSGPYEQYF. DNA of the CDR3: TGTGCCAGTAGTGTCACTAGCGGGCCCTACGAGCAGTACTTC.

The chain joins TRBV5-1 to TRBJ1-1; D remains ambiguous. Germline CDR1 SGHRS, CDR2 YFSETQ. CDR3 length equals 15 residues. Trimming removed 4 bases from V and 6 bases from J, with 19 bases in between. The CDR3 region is CASSLITAGGSEAFF. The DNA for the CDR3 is TGCGCCAGCAGCCTTATCACAGCGGGCGGATCTGAAGCTTTCTTT.